This T cell receptor beta chain was found in a study of CD8 T cells in Susac syndrome. General study findings and limits: TCR sequencing and HLA analysis covered a relatively small number of individuals.

Sequencing targeted TCR beta in blood CD8+ and CD4+ T cells. The CD8+ and CD4+ T cells were negatively isolated, with the TEMRA cells enriched by FACS. For this clonotype: Antigen unknown.

RNA amounts of 0.5 to 1 ug underwent reverse transcription with random hexamers. TCR beta CDR3 was amplified by immunoSEQ covering 54 Vbeta and 13 Jbeta. TCRdb reanalysed the immunoSEQ multiplex PCR reads using MiXCR and keeps one entry per CDR3 protein. Of 150,000 to 200,000 distinct CDR3 sequences in the sample, more than 90% were seen once. The CDR3 spans 15 residues. With 0 bases clipped from V and 4 bases from J, the junction kept 2 bases outside the gene matches. In germline, CDR1 is SGHDN, CDR2 FVKESK. The chain recombines TRBV14 with TRBJ2-5; 10 bases match TRBD1. The clonotype originates from a human donor in good health. The sequenced material came from CD4+ T cells from PBMCs. The CDR3 DNA reads as TGTGCCAGCAGCCAAGATGACAGGGGGCGAGAGACCCAGTACTTC. Residues: CASSQDDRGRETQYF.